These T cell receptor beta chains were read from a single sample in a study of preoperative IRX-2 immunotherapy in early breast cancer. Profiling relied on immunoSEQ multiplex PCR, and the TCRdb table lists in-frame clones only, not all of them. The sample holds about 33,000 clones; roughly nine tenths are singletons and the top ten take around 1.6%. This material consisted of tumor tissue, taken after IRX-2 immunotherapy. These receptors were obtained from a human donor with breast cancer. CDR3s leave out the opening cysteine and the closing phenylalanine or tryptophan. The D gene is left open where the match is weak.

D gene,V gene,J gene,CDR3 protein
NA,TRBV11-3,TRBJ1-2,ASSSYQAQGYGYT
NA,TRBV18,TRBJ2-1,ASSPRGGAIDEQF
TRBD2,TRBV11-3,TRBJ2-1,ASSQAGSGGLGEQF
NA,TRBV19,TRBJ1-6,ASSIMGSPLH
NA,TRBV11-3,TRBJ1-1,ASSYGAGLDTEAF
TRBD2,TRBV7-6,TRBJ2-3,ASSSGAGVTDTQY
NA,TRBV11-3,TRBJ2-4,ASSPQGPGKNIQY
NA,TRBV15,TRBJ1-1,ATSRVGHSTSLDAEAF
NA,TRBV19,TRBJ1-2,ASSKGGNYGYT
NA,TRBV10-2,TRBJ1-2,ASSGTNYGYT